These 26 T cell receptor beta chains originate from one sample sequenced in a study of blood T cell repertoires in COVID-19. Measured with immunoSEQ multiplex PCR; TCRdb has only the in-frame clones, and not every one. The repertoire consists of about 92,000 clones, with 75% to 85% occurring once and the leading ten covering 10%. Source material: peripheral blood. Every receptor here comes from a woman aged 70-85 years with acute or convalescent COVID-19.

The table lists this clone with a few counts. V is TRBV28 and J is TRBJ1-1; D possibly corresponds to TRBD1 (6 bases). The V gene's germline CDR1 is MDHEN and CDR2 SYDVKM. The CDR3 length is 15 residues. Trimming took off 3 bases at V and 6 bases at J, with 17 bases between the two ends. The CDR3 protein is CASSLLGTLGPEAFF. In DNA, the CDR3 is TGTGCCAGCAGTTTGCTCGGGACACTTGGGCCTGAAGCTTTCTTT.

CDR3 sequence: CASRRQNGYTF. CDR3 sequence (DNA): TGCGCCAGCAGGAGACAGAATGGCTACACCTTC. This chain links TRBV10-1 with TRBJ1-2; tentatively, D is TRBD1 (5 bases). The CDR3 consists of 11 residues. V was shortened by 6 bases and J by 6 bases, with 8 bases between the two germline ends. Germline V gene data show CDR1 as WNHNN and CDR2 as SYGVQD (reference sequence).

V and J are TRBV3-1 (or the pseudogene TRBV3-2) and TRBJ1-2; the match to TRBD1 covers 7 bases. This CDR3 is built from 13 residues. Germline-derived CDR1 and CDR2 are LGHDT and YNNKEL (reference sequence). With V trimmed by 5 bases and J by 8 bases, 8 bases remained unmatched. The CDR3 coding sequence is TGTGCCAGCAGCATCGGGACAGCTAAGGGCTACACCTTC. It codes for CASSIGTAKGYTF.

J is TRBJ2-7 and V is TRBV28; 10 positions match TRBD2. V was pared by 1 base and J by 4 bases, with 7 bases of the junction left unmatched. CDR3 length equals 16 residues. Per germline, CDR1 MDHEN and CDR2 SYDVKM. The CDR3 DNA reads as TGTGCCAGCAGTTTATTCGGACTAGCGGAGTTTTACGAGCAGTACTTC. Encoded protein: CASSLFGLAEFYEQYF.

The chain has TRBV15 and TRBJ1-2, with 9 bases aligning to TRBD1. This CDR3 comprises 14 residues. CDR1 is LNHNV, CDR2 YYDKDF, per germline (reference sequence). V lost 8 bases and J lost 2; bases outside the gene matches: 6. CDR3 amino acids: CATSRGQGNYGYTF. CDR3 bases: TGTGCCACCTCTCGGGGACAGGGCAACTATGGCTACACCTTC.

The chain joins TRBV27 to TRBJ2-2; D is perhaps TRBD1 (6 bases). Germline CDR1 MNHEY, CDR2 SMNVEV (reference sequence). Trimming pared 3 bases from V and 0 bases from J, leaving 8 bases between. CDR3 length: 15 amino acids. The CDR3 loop is CASSFHRANTGELFF. The CDR3 DNA reads TGTGCCAGCAGTTTCCACAGGGCGAACACCGGGGAGCTGTTTTTT.

The chain uses TRBV27 and TRBJ2-7; 7 nucleotides agree with TRBD2. With 5 bases clipped from V and 4 bases from J, the junction kept 8 bases outside the gene matches. The CDR3 spans 14 residues. Germline assignment: CDR1 MNHEY and CDR2 SMNVEV (reference sequence). This CDR3 is CASSPRTSVYEQYF. The CDR3 DNA reads TGTGCCAGCAGTCCCAGGACTAGTGTATACGAGCAGTACTTC.

This clone was observed many times. The J gene is TRBJ1-2, the V gene TRBV5-4, with 9 bases identical to TRBD1. Trimming took 6 bases from V and 2 from J; bases not matched to a gene: 5. The CDR3 has 14 amino acids. Germline assignment: CDR1 SGHNT and CDR2 YYREEE (reference sequence). This CDR3 is CASNTGGANYGYTF. The CDR3 nucleotides read TGTGCCAGCAACACAGGGGGCGCGAACTATGGCTACACCTTC.

V gene TRBV15 combines with J gene TRBJ1-3; no definite D call. This CDR3 region has 16 residues. Per germline, CDR1 LNHNV and CDR2 YYDKDF (reference sequence). Trimming cost V 1 base and J 0 bases, with 10 bases left between them. CDR3 in amino acids: CATSRVVGVSGNTIYF. The CDR3, as DNA: TGTGCCACCAGCAGAGTCGTCGGGGTCTCTGGAAACACCATATATTTT.

The chain combines TRBV16 with TRBJ2-1, with D uncertain. Trimming removed 2 bases at V and 12 bases at J, with 8 bases between. The germline V gene has CDR1 KGHSY and CDR2 FQNENV. The CDR3 consists of 11 residues. CDR3 in amino acids: CASSQDQVQFF. In DNA form, the CDR3 reads TGTGCCAGCAGCCAAGATCAGGTGCAGTTCTTC. The full variable domain, rest sourced from reference TRBV16 and TRBJ2-1, is GEEVAQTPKHLVRGEGQKAKLYCAPIKGHSYVFWYQQVLKNEFKFLISFQNENVFDETGMPKERFSAKCLPNSPCSLEIQATKLEDSAVYFCASSQDQVQFFGPGTRLTVL.

The V gene is TRBV3-1 (or the pseudogene TRBV3-2), the J gene TRBJ2-5; possibly TRBD1 for D (6 bases). The CDR3 extends over 15 amino acids. V was cut by 4 bases and J by 5 bases, with 17 bases left in between. Per the germline V gene, CDR1 is LGHDT and CDR2 is YNNKEL (reference sequence). CDR3 sequence (DNA): TGTGCCAGCAGCCCCCCGAGGGGGATGGGGGAGACCCAGTACTTC. Translation gives CASSPPRGMGETQYF.

The genes are TRBV28 and TRBJ2-3; the match to TRBD1 covers 7 bases. Losses at the gene ends were 2 bases for V and 4 bases for J; bases not matched to a gene: 6. This CDR3 is 15 amino acids long. From germline, CDR1 is MDHEN and CDR2 SYDVKM. CDR3 in amino acids: CASSLPGQQADTQYF. The CDR3 DNA sequence: TGTGCCAGCAGTTTACCGGGACAGCAGGCAGATACGCAGTATTTT.

This chain links TRBV30 with TRBJ2-7; no clear D gene. This CDR3 has 14 residues. The ends were cut back, 3 bases at V and 2 bases at J, with 14 bases in the middle. Germline V gives CDR1 GTSNPN, CDR2 SVGIG (reference sequence). CDR3 nucleotide sequence: TGTGCCTGGAGAAGCGCCACTGAAGCCTACGAGCAGTACTTC. Amino acid sequence: CAWRSATEAYEQYF.

The chain links TRBV28 to TRBJ1-5, with D perhaps matching TRBD1 (5 bases). The germline V and J ends were trimmed by 3 bases and 5 bases, with 14 bases remaining between them. Per germline, CDR1 MDHEN and CDR2 SYDVKM. The CDR3 runs to 15 residues. The CDR3: CASSLGGVQDQPQHF. The CDR3 DNA reads as TGTGCCAGCAGTTTGGGAGGGGTTCAGGATCAGCCCCAGCATTTT.

The V and J genes are TRBV28 and TRBJ2-7, with a tentative D call TRBD2 (6 bases). CDR1 is MDHEN and CDR2 is SYDVKM in the germline V gene. The CDR3 length is 14 residues. Deletions cut 5 bases from V and 0 bases from J, with 11 bases between. DNA of the CDR3: TGTGCCAGCAGTCTCGACGGGGGCTCCTACGAGCAGTACTTC. Translating gives CASSLDGGSYEQYF.

The V call is TRBV19, the J call TRBJ2-1; TRBD1 might be the D (6 bases). Trimming stripped 5 bases from V and 3 bases from J, with 17 bases between. This CDR3 is built from 16 residues. CDR1 is LNHDA, CDR2 SQIVND, per germline (reference sequence). CDR3 DNA: TGTGCCAGTAGTCTCCTCGCAGGGGCAGGCTACAATGAGCAGTTCTTC. Translating it yields CASSLLAGAGYNEQFF.

This rearrangement joins TRBV7-2 to TRBJ1-6, with D unresolved. Trimming removed 0 bases from V and 12 bases from J, with 12 bases in between. CDR3 size: 14 residues. Per germline, CDR1 SGHTA and CDR2 FQGNSA. CDR3 sequence reads: CASSLATGPRPLHF. The CDR3 DNA reads as TGTGCCAGCAGCTTAGCGACGGGTCCGAGACCCCTCCACTTT.

The CDR3 DNA reads TGTGCCAGCACCACGGCGGGGGACGCCTACAATGAGCAGTTCTTC. This codes for CASTTAGDAYNEQFF. The chain joins TRBV25-1 to TRBJ2-1, with 7 bases matching TRBD2. The CDR3 is 15 residues long. CDR1 MGHDK and CDR2 SYGVNS come from the germline V gene. V trimming: 7 bases; J trimming: 2 bases; junction bases outside the gene matches: 8.

The chain employs TRBV2 and TRBJ2-7; 7 nucleotides line up with TRBD2. Germline V gene sequence: CDR1 SNHLY, CDR2 FYNNEI. V was pared by 5 bases and J by 11 bases, with 6 bases of the junction left unmatched. The length of the CDR3 is 11 residues. The CDR3 DNA follows: TGTGCCAGCAGTTGGGACTACCTGGAGTACTTC. Translation gives CASSWDYLEYF. Full variable domain (remainder filled in from reference TRBV2 and TRBJ2-7): EPEVTQTPSHQVTQMGQEVILRCVPISNHLYFYWYRQILGQKVEFLVSFYNNEISEKSEIFDDQFSVERPDGSNFTLKIRSTKLEDSAMYFCASSWDYLEYFGPGTRLTVT.

The chain combines TRBV28 with TRBJ1-2, with 7 bases fitting TRBD1. Unmatched junction bases numbered 10, after V lost 7 bases and J lost 8 bases. There are 13 residues in the CDR3. The germline CDR1 and CDR2 sequences are MDHEN and SYDVKM. CDR3 amino acids: CASTGQVRGGYTF. CDR3 sequence (DNA): TGTGCCAGCACCGGACAGGTGAGAGGCGGCTACACCTTC.

The genes are TRBV19 and TRBJ1-5; D is unclear. The CDR3 is made up of 14 amino acids. V was clipped by 4 bases and J by 0 bases, with 7 bases between them. Germline V gene sequence: CDR1 LNHDA, CDR2 SQIVND (reference sequence). CDR3 in DNA: TGTGCCAGTAGTAAGGGAGATAGCAATCAGCCCCAGCATTTT. Amino acids: CASSKGDSNQPQHF.

In the case of this clone: The identical CDR3 is also encoded by other nucleotide sequences in the sample. This chain links TRBV5-1 with TRBJ2-3; D might be TRBD2 (6 bases). The CDR3 sequence is 11 residues long. Germline V gene sequence: CDR1 SGHRS, CDR2 YFSETQ. The V end was cut by 5 bases, the J end by 5 bases, with 6 bases between. This CDR3 reads CASRAGDTQYF. CDR3 sequence (DNA): TGCGCCAGCAGAGCGGGAGATACGCAGTATTTT.

V and J are TRBV19 and TRBJ2-2; D is perhaps TRBD1 (6 bases). This CDR3 spans 15 amino acids. Looked up from germline, CDR1 is LNHDA and CDR2 is SQIVND (reference sequence). Trimming shortened V by 8 bases and J by 0 bases, and 13 bases separated the two germline ends. The CDR3 nucleotides are TGTGCCAGTTCACAGGGACGGACGAACACCGGGGAGCTGTTTTTT. As protein: CASSQGRTNTGELFF. The variable domain in full, completed from reference TRBV19 and TRBJ2-2, reads DGGITQSPKYLFRKEGQNVTLSCEQNLNHDAMYWYRQDPGQGLRLIYYSQIVNDFQKGDIAEGYSVSREKKESFPLTVTSAQKNPTAFYLCASSQGRTNTGELFFGEGSRLTVL.

V gene TRBV14 combines with J gene TRBJ2-5; D is possibly TRBD1 (5 bases). Per the germline V gene, CDR1 is SGHDN and CDR2 is FVKESK. The germline V and J ends were trimmed by 3 bases and 5 bases, with 7 bases remaining between them. This CDR3 contains 12 residues. For the CDR3, the DNA is TGTGCCAGCAGCCATTACAGGGAGACCCAGTACTTC. Residues: CASSHYRETQYF.

The rearrangement links TRBV29-1 to TRBJ2-7; D remains unclear. V lost 6 bases and J 3 bases, leaving 9 bases between the germline ends. The CDR3 covers 11 residues. CDR1 SQVTM and CDR2 ANQGSEA come from the germline V gene. DNA of the CDR3: TGCAGCGTCCTCTCAGTCTACGAGCAGTACTTC. It is translated as CSVLSVYEQYF.

The chain is built from TRBV3-1 (or the pseudogene TRBV3-2) and TRBJ1-6; no reliable D call. In germline, CDR1 is LGHDT, CDR2 YNNKEL (reference sequence). The CDR3 runs 13 residues. V lost 1 base and J 11 bases, leaving 9 bases between the germline ends. CDR3 in amino acids: CASSQAGEAPLHF. CDR3 bases: TGTGCCAGCAGCCAAGCGGGTGAGGCACCCCTCCACTTT.